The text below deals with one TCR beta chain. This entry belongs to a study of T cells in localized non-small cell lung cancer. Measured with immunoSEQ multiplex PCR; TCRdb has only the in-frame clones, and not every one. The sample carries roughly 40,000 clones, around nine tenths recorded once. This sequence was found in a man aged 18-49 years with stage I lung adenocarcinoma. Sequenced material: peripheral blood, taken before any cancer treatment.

The CDR3 coding sequence is TGTGCCACCCCCGGGTCTAATAACTATGGCTACACCTTC. It codes for CATPGSNNYGYTF. V is TRBV28 and J is TRBJ1-2; no clear D gene. Trimming stripped 10 bases from V and 1 base from J, with 13 bases between. This CDR3 is 13 amino acids long. Germline V CDR1 and CDR2: MDHEN, SYDVKM.